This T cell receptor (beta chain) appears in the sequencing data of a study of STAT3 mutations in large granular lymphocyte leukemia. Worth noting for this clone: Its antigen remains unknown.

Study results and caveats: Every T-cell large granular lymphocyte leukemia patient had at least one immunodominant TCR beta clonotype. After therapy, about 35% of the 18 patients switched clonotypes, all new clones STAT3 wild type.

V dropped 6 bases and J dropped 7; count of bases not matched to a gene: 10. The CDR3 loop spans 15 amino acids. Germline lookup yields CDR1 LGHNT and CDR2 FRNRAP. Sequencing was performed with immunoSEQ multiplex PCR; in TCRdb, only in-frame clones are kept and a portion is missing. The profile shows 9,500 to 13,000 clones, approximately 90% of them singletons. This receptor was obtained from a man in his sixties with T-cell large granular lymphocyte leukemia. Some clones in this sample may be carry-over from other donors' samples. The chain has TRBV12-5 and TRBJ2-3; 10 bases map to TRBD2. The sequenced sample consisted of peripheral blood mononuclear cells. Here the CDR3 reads CASGPQREGDYTQYF. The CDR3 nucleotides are TGTGCTAGTGGCCCTCAGCGGGAGGGTGATTATACGCAGTATTTT.